This passage covers 7 T cell receptor beta chains from one sample sequenced in a study of a mutant IDH1 vaccine in newly diagnosed glioma. As for time point: week 5, during vaccination. The content of each vaccine dose was 300 ug of mutant IDH1 20-mer peptide, and topical imiquimod accompanied it. The antigens of these receptors remain unknown. Assay: immunoSEQ multiplex PCR; the TCRdb copy retains only in-frame clones and omits some. The table has tens of thousands of clones, approximately 79% seen once. The sample here was PBMCs, taken from a glioma patient whose treatment included an IDH1 peptide vaccine. The receptor source for this set is a man aged 35-49 years with glioma. Some clones in this sample may be carry-over from other donors' samples.

A few counts support this clone. The V and J genes are TRBV5-1 and TRBJ2-7; TRBD1 might be the D (5 bases). V lost 3 bases, J lost 2 bases, and 9 bases lay in between. The germline V gene has CDR1 SGHRS and CDR2 YFSETQ. The CDR3 has 13 amino acids. CDR3 residues: CASSSTGAYEQYF. The CDR3 bases are TGCGCCAGCAGCTCCACAGGAGCCTACGAGCAGTACTTC.

J is TRBJ1-6 and V is TRBV18; D remains unclear. V dropped 8 bases and J dropped 9 bases, with 11 bases sitting between them. The CDR3 sequence is 12 residues long. CDR1 is KGHSH and CDR2 is LQKENI in the germline V gene. The chain's CDR3 is CASGSRSSPLHF. Written as DNA, the CDR3 is TGTGCCAGCGGTTCACGAAGTTCACCCCTCCACTTT. Full variable domain (missing parts from reference TRBV18 and TRBJ1-6): NAGVMQNPRHLVRRRGQEARLRCSPMKGHSHVYWYRQLPEEGLKFMVYLQKENIIDESGMPKERFSAEFPKEGPSILRIQQVVRGDSAAYFCASGSRSSPLHFGNGTRLTVT.

The V call is TRBV5-1, the J call TRBJ2-3; D call uncertain. Trimming removed 2 bases at V and 2 bases at J, with 9 bases between. The CDR3 has 14 amino acids. CDR1 is SGHRS, CDR2 YFSETQ, per germline. CDR3 protein: CASSFEPLTDTQYF. DNA for the CDR3: TGCGCCAGCAGCTTCGAGCCTCTCACAGATACGCAGTATTTT.

The V and J genes are TRBV5-4 and TRBJ1-2; D possibly corresponds to TRBD1 (5 bases). Trimming removed 3 bases from V and 8 bases from J, with 14 bases in between. Germline loops: CDR1 SGHNT, CDR2 YYREEE (reference sequence). The length of the CDR3 is 13 residues. The CDR3 reads CASSYLGGEGYTF. In DNA form, the CDR3 reads TGTGCCAGCAGCTATCTTGGGGGGGAAGGCTACACCTTC.

The chain couples TRBV18 to TRBJ2-5; TRBD1 or TRBD2 may be the D gene (5 bases each). The germline CDR1 and CDR2 sequences are KGHSH and LQKENI. V lost 4 bases and J 1 base, leaving 22 bases between the germline ends. The CDR3 is 18 amino acids. CDR3 sequence reads: CASSRGSYTGQTQETQYF. CDR3 DNA sequence: TGTGCCAGCTCACGGGGGTCATACACGGGCCAAACCCAAGAGACCCAGTACTTC. The full variable domain, with the rest looked up from reference TRBV18 and TRBJ2-5, is NAGVMQNPRHLVRRRGQEARLRCSPMKGHSHVYWYRQLPEEGLKFMVYLQKENIIDESGMPKERFSAEFPKEGPSILRIQQVVRGDSAAYFCASSRGSYTGQTQETQYFGPGTRLLVL.

The chain joins TRBV7-2 to TRBJ2-7; TRBD2 aligns across 7 bases. The CDR3 is made up of 13 amino acids. Germline CDR1 reads SGHTA; CDR2 reads FQGNSA. The J segment lost 2 bases and the V segment lost 5 bases, leaving 3 bases of the junction unmatched. The DNA of the CDR3 is TGTGCCAGCAGCCTTGGACTAGCCTACGAGCAGTACTTC. This codes for CASSLGLAYEQYF.

This chain connects TRBV6-5 to TRBJ1-1, with a weak D call TRBD1 (6 bases). Germline V gives CDR1 MNHEY, CDR2 SVGAGI. This CDR3 has 14 amino acids. The ends were cut back, 4 bases at V and 5 bases at J, with 14 bases in the middle. As DNA, the CDR3 is TGTGCCAGCAGTTCGCAAGGGGGGAGGACTGAAGCTTTCTTT. Its translation is CASSSQGGRTEAFF.